The rows below give T cell receptor beta chains drawn from one sample of a study of CD8+ T cells in alopecia areata. Libraries were prepared by immunoSEQ multiplex PCR; TCRdb keeps only in-frame clonotypes and omits some of them. The sample has 70,000 to 95,000 clones, approximately 50% seen once. Material: NKG2D-high CD8+ T cells sorted from blood. The receptors come from a human donor with alopecia areata. The CDR3 runs from the conserved cysteine through the conserved F or W. A D gene is named only where the DNA matches it firmly. Clone size, where shown, is once, few, many, or a class for clones that have expanded.

cdr3_length,clone_size,j_call,d_call,v_call,cdr3_aa,cdr3_nt
14,NA,TRBJ2-7,NA,TRBV6-5,CASSYSRDIYEQYF,TGTGCCAGCAGTTACTCCCGGGACATCTACGAGCAGTACTTC
13,NA,TRBJ1-2,TRBD1,TRBV27,CASRTGNNYGYTF,TGTGCCAGCAGGACAGGGAATAACTATGGCTACACCTTC
15,NA,TRBJ2-6,NA,TRBV27,CASTPRGAGANVLTF,TGTGCCAGCACCCCTAGGGGGGCTGGGGCCAACGTCCTGACTTTC
16,few,TRBJ2-5,NA,TRBV11-2,CASSPDISETKETQYF,TGTGCCAGCAGCCCAGACATCAGCGAAACCAAGGAGACCCAGTACTTC
13,few,TRBJ1-1,NA,TRBV30,CAWSAGTNTEAFF,TGTGCCTGGAGTGCCGGGACGAACACTGAAGCTTTCTTT
11,few,TRBJ2-1,NA,TRBV20-1,CSAPGDNEQFF,TGCAGTGCCCCCGGGGACAATGAGCAGTTCTTC
14,NA,TRBJ1-1,NA,TRBV5-1,CASSSGKERGRAFF,TGCGCCAGCAGCTCGGGGAAGGAAAGGGGACGGGCTTTCTTT
14,NA,TRBJ2-7,TRBD2,TRBV27,CASSFAGGPQEQYF,TGTGCCAGCAGTTTTGCGGGAGGGCCGCAAGAGCAGTACTTC
12,NA,TRBJ1-2,NA,TRBV5-4,CASRGLDGGYTF,TGTGCCAGCAGAGGACTGGACGGCGGCTACACCTTC
12,few,TRBJ2-1,NA,TRBV28,CASSPRGPEQFF,TGTGCCAGCAGTCCCCGTGGCCCTGAGCAGTTCTTC
16,NA,TRBJ2-3,TRBD2,TRBV11-2,CASSLFSGGATDTQYF,TGTGCCAGCAGCTTATTCAGCGGGGGGGCTACGGATACGCAGTATTTT
14,NA,TRBJ2-5,NA,TRBV9,CASSVSWGQETQYF,TGTGCCAGCAGCGTATCTTGGGGCCAAGAGACCCAGTACTTC
14,NA,TRBJ2-7,NA,TRBV7-9,CASSLENGGYEQYF,TGTGCCAGCAGCTTAGAAAATGGAGGCTACGAGCAGTACTTC
14,NA,TRBJ2-1,NA,TRBV29-1,CSVGAGIAYNEQFF,TGCAGCGTTGGGGCAGGGATCGCCTACAATGAGCAGTTCTTC
12,once,TRBJ2-7,NA,TRBV28,CASSLEGSEQYF,TGTGCCAGCAGTTTAGAGGGGTCCGAGCAGTACTTC
13,NA,TRBJ2-5,NA,TRBV27,CASSHASQETQYF,TGTGCCAGCAGTCACGCTAGTCAAGAGACCCAGTACTTC
16,NA,TRBJ2-1,TRBD2,TRBV27,CASSATAGEWVGEQFF,TGTGCCAGCAGCGCTACGGCGGGGGAGTGGGTAGGAGAGCAGTTCTTC
14,NA,TRBJ2-1,NA,TRBV7-9,CASTLGGAENEQFF,TGTGCCAGCACCCTTGGCGGGGCGGAGAATGAGCAGTTCTTC
11,few,TRBJ2-1,NA,TRBV25-1,CASSNPVEQFF,TGTGCCAGCAGTAACCCAGTTGAGCAGTTCTTC
10,NA,TRBJ1-6,NA,TRBV20-1,CSPFASPLHF,TGCAGCCCTTTCGCTTCACCCCTCCACTTT
15,NA,TRBJ1-2,TRBD1,TRBV4-1,CASSPGWDSNYGYTF,TGCGCCAGCAGCCCCGGTTGGGACAGTAACTATGGCTACACCTTC
15,NA,TRBJ1-2,NA,TRBV5-1,CASSPEGQRNYGYTF,TGCGCCAGCAGCCCCGAGGGACAACGTAACTATGGCTACACCTTC
16,NA,TRBJ2-3,TRBD2,TRBV27,CASSQLAGGPPDTQYF,TGTGCCAGCAGTCAACTAGCGGGAGGGCCCCCAGATACGCAGTATTTT
14,NA,TRBJ1-1,NA,TRBV6-5,CASSYGAGELDAFF,TGTGCCAGCAGTTACGGGGCAGGGGAATTAGACGCTTTCTTT
14,NA,TRBJ2-5,NA,TRBV6-5,CASSYPSREETQYF,TGTGCCAGCAGTTACCCTAGCAGAGAAGAGACCCAGTACTTC
11,NA,TRBJ2-5,NA,TRBV29-1,CSVEGEGEQYF,TGCAGCGTTGAAGGTGAGGGAGAGCAGTACTTC
12,NA,TRBJ2-7,NA,TRBV7-9,CASSLAFNEQYF,TGTGCCAGCAGCTTAGCCTTCAACGAGCAGTACTTC
13,NA,TRBJ2-1,NA,TRBV30,CAWSDGSSNEQFF,TGTGCCTGGAGTGACGGGAGTTCGAATGAGCAGTTCTTC
13,NA,TRBJ2-7,TRBD1,TRBV10-3,CAISVGQADEQYF,TGTGCCATCAGTGTCGGACAGGCCGACGAGCAGTACTTC
13,NA,TRBJ2-7,NA,TRBV27,CASSLSGYYEQYF,TGTGCCAGCAGTTTATCCGGGTACTACGAGCAGTACTTC
12,few,TRBJ2-5,NA,TRBV27,CASSPRQETQYF,TGTGCCAGCAGCCCCCGCCAAGAGACCCAGTACTTC
12,NA,TRBJ2-3,NA,TRBV10-1,CASSESAGLPYF,TGCGCCAGCAGTGAGTCGGCGGGGCTACCGTATTTT
17,NA,TRBJ2-5,TRBD1,TRBV4-1,CASSHASIRDRGETQYF,TGCGCCAGCAGCCATGCTAGCATCCGGGACAGGGGAGAGACCCAGTACTTC